Each of the 30 T cell receptor beta chains below was sequenced from the same sample in a study of blood T cells in healthy people across ages. Alongside a J-beta primer mix, a sample-barcoded 5' primer served in a second PCR lasting roughly 6 to 12 cycles. TCRdb re-analysed the 5' RACE reads in MiXCR, keeping a single row per CDR3 protein. Here the sample spans just under 750,000 distinct CDR3 sequences, about a fifth being singletons. The sample was blood. The source of these receptors is a man between 70 and 80 years old in good health.

The genes are TRBV5-6 and TRBJ2-5; perhaps TRBD2 as D (6 bases). The germline V gene has CDR1 SGHDT and CDR2 YYEEEE. CDR3 length: 13 residues. V shed 5 bases and J shed 6 bases, with 14 bases lying between them. The CDR3 reads CASRPTRAQTQYF. Written as DNA, the CDR3 is TGTGCCAGCAGACCGACTAGAGCTCAGACCCAGTACTTC.

At least ten counts were recorded for this clonotype. This chain connects TRBV20-1 to TRBJ2-1; 7 positions match TRBD2. V was clipped by 0 bases and J by 5 bases; unmatched bases: 13. Germline V gene data show CDR1 as DFQATT and CDR2 as SNEGSKA (reference sequence). The CDR3 spans 17 residues. CDR3 sequence (DNA): TGCAGTGCTAGAGATCTCAGGGAGGGCTTCCGTAACAATGAGCAGTTCTTC. It specifies CSARDLREGFRNNEQFF.

The chain employs TRBV5-1 and TRBJ2-7, with D possibly being TRBD2 (6 bases). Germline CDR1 SGHRS, CDR2 YFSETQ. V was trimmed by 5 bases and J by 0 bases, leaving 12 bases between them. The CDR3 runs to 14 residues. This CDR3 reads CASRLATISYEQYF. CDR3 in DNA: TGCGCCAGCAGGCTAGCGACAATCTCCTACGAGCAGTACTTC. Filled out from reference TRBV5-1 and TRBJ2-7, the complete variable domain reads KAGVTQTPRYLIKTRGQQVTLSCSPISGHRSVSWYQQTPGQGLQFLFEYFSETQRNKGNFPGRFSGRQFSNSRSEMNVSTLELGDSALYLCASRLATISYEQYFGPGTRLTVT.

J is TRBJ2-5 and V is TRBV12-3 or TRBV12-4, with unresolved D. The DNA end favors TRBJ2-1, so the J call may be wrong. This CDR3 comprises 15 residues. The CDR3 loop reads CASSLGPNYIPEQFF. As DNA, the CDR3 is TGTGCCAGCAGTCTAGGCCCCAATTATATACCTGAGCAGTTCTTC.

About this clonotype itself: At one end the junction does not follow the germline gene, possibly because of a read error. The rearrangement joins TRBV5-1 to TRBJ2-1; 13 nucleotides match TRBD2. The germline gives CDR1 SGHRS, CDR2 YFSETQ. There are 17 residues in the CDR3. As DNA, the CDR3 is TGCGCCAGCAGCTTGGCCGCCACTAGCGGGGGGGGCAATGAGCAGTCCTTC. It specifies CASSLAATSGGGNEQSF.

This clonotype was observed a handful of times. One end of the junction fails to match germline, which may point to a read error. This chain uses TRBV12-3 or TRBV12-4 with TRBJ1-2, with 7 nucleotides matching TRBD1. CDR3 size: 11 residues. The CDR3 sequence: CVTGTFYGYTF. In DNA form, the CDR3 reads TGCGTGACAGGGACGTTCTATGGCTACACCTTC.

The chain uses TRBV12-3 or TRBV12-4 and TRBJ2-3; tentative D call: TRBD1 (6 bases). The CDR3 has 17 amino acids. V lost 6 bases and J 4 bases, leaving 23 bases between the germline ends. The CDR3 DNA is TGTGCCAGCAGACGAGGCGACGGGACCAAGGGGGCAGATACGCAGTATTTT. This codes for CASRRGDGTKGADTQYF.

There are a few counts of this clonotype. This chain joins TRBV29-1 and TRBJ2-1; the D is unclear. The V gene's germline CDR1 is SQVTM and CDR2 ANQGSEA. The V end lost 3 bases, the J end lost 11 bases, and 14 bases lay between the germline ends. The CDR3 totals 12 residues. The CDR3 is CSVDGSPSQQFF. DNA of the CDR3: TGCAGCGTTGACGGGTCACCCTCACAGCAGTTCTTC.

Only a few counts were recorded for this clonotype. This chain uses TRBV20-1 with TRBJ2-4; 12 positions match TRBD2. There are 17 residues in the CDR3. The V and J ends lost 5 bases and 0 bases, in that order; junction bases with no gene match: 8. CDR1 and CDR2 from the germline V gene are DFQATT and SNEGSKA (reference sequence). Here the CDR3 DNA reads TGCAGTGCTCAACTAGCGGGGGGAGACTTAGCCAAAAACATTCAGTACTTC. Encoded protein: CSAQLAGGDLAKNIQYF.

This clonotype was detected only a few times. The DNA of the CDR3 is TGCGCCAGCAGCTTGTTAACCCCCTGGGACACTGAAGCTTTCTTT. Encoded protein: CASSLLTPWDTEAFF. The chain is built from TRBV5-1 and TRBJ1-1; D not resolved. The CDR3 is 15 residues long. Germline CDR1 reads SGHRS; CDR2 reads YFSETQ. The germline V and J ends were trimmed by 1 base and 3 bases, with 13 bases remaining between them.

The chain employs TRBV18 and TRBJ2-3; 7 bases fit TRBD2. The CDR3 contains 17 residues. Per the germline V gene, CDR1 is KGHSH and CDR2 is LQKENI. V was pared by 3 bases and J by 1 base, with 10 bases of the junction left unmatched. The DNA for the CDR3 is TGTGCCAGCTCACCTTCCCAGGGCGGGGGAGGCACAGATACGCAGTATTTT. Its protein product is CASSPSQGGGGTDTQYF. Complete variable domain (other parts from reference TRBV18 and TRBJ2-3): NAGVMQNPRHLVRRRGQEARLRCSPMKGHSHVYWYRQLPEEGLKFMVYLQKENIIDESGMPKERFSAEFPKEGPSILRIQQVVRGDSAAYFCASSPSQGGGGTDTQYFGPGTRLTVL.

The chain joins TRBV7-9 to TRBJ2-5; weak D call: TRBD1 (6 bases). This CDR3 spans 15 amino acids. Between the trimmed V and J ends, which lost 5 bases and 1 base, there was a span of 14 bases. Germline CDR1 reads SEHNR; CDR2 reads FQNEAQ (reference sequence). The chain's CDR3 is CASSPPRTAQETQYF. DNA for the CDR3: TGTGCCAGCAGCCCACCGAGGACAGCCCAAGAGACCCAGTACTTC.

This clonotype was seen more than once but under ten times. The chain joins TRBV10-3 to TRBJ2-3, with a possible D match to TRBD1 (5 bases). CDR1 ENHRY and CDR2 SYGVKD come from the germline V gene. The CDR3 has 16 residues. With 5 bases removed from V and 0 bases from J, the gap between germline ends came to 15 bases. CDR3: CAISPFGATSTDTQYF. CDR3 in DNA: TGTGCCATCAGTCCCTTTGGGGCTACTAGCACAGATACGCAGTATTTT.

Concerning this clonotype: The junction departs from the called germline gene at one end, perhaps through a read error. The chain couples TRBV7-8 to TRBJ2-3, with TRBD2 matching 13 bases. The CDR3 consists of 16 residues. CDR1 is SGHVS, CDR2 FQNEAQ, per germline. CDR3 loop: CASTLGLAGGTDTQYF. In nucleotides, the CDR3 is TGTGCCAGCACCTTAGGACTAGCGGGGGGCACAGATACGCAGTATTTT.

The rearrangement uses TRBV28 and TRBJ2-1; 7 bases align to TRBD1. There are 14 residues in the CDR3. Germline loops: CDR1 MDHEN, CDR2 SYDVKM. V shed 4 bases and J 3 bases; nucleotides not matched to a gene: 3. The CDR3 reads CASSWDSNYNEQFF. The DNA of the CDR3 is TGTGCCAGCAGTTGGGACAGTAACTACAATGAGCAGTTCTTC. Full variable domain (remainder filled in from reference TRBV28 and TRBJ2-1): DVKVTQSSRYLVKRTGEKVFLECVQDMDHENMFWYRQDPGLGLRLIYFSYDVKMKEKGDIPEGYSVSREKKERFSLILESASTNQTSMYLCASSWDSNYNEQFFGPGTRLTVL.

The chain joins TRBV3-1 to TRBJ1-2; TRBD1 is a possible D gene (5 bases). V was pared by 0 bases and J by 4 bases, with 9 bases between. The CDR3 runs to 14 residues. Looked up from germline, CDR1 is LGHDT and CDR2 is YNNKEL (reference sequence). The CDR3 DNA reads TGTGCCAGCAGCCAAGATGGGGGACTCTATGGCTACACCTTC. This gives the protein CASSQDGGLYGYTF. Full variable domain (remainder filled in from reference TRBV3-1 and TRBJ1-2): DTAVSQTPKYLVTQMGNDKSIKCEQNLGHDTMYWYKQDSKKFLKIMFSYNNKELIINETVPNRFSPKSPDKAHLNLHINSLELGDSAVYFCASSQDGGLYGYTFGSGTRLTVV.

The count of this clonotype is one. The CDR3 coding sequence is TGTGCCAGCAAACCGAGAGTTGGTCACGTCTACAATGAGCAGTTCTTC. Residues: CASKPRVGHVYNEQFF. The rearrangement uses TRBV27 and TRBJ2-1; no reliable D call. V was cut by 7 bases and J by 3 bases, with 19 bases left in between. Germline V CDR1 and CDR2: MNHEY, SMNVEV (reference sequence). The CDR3 extends over 16 amino acids.

V and J are TRBV12-3 or TRBV12-4 and TRBJ2-6, with D perhaps matching TRBD1 (6 bases). V lost 7 bases and J lost 0, with 10 bases in between. The CDR3 is 15 amino acids. The CDR3 region has the DNA TGTGCCAGCAAGACAGGCAACTCTGGGGCCAACGTCCTGACTTTC. As protein: CASKTGNSGANVLTF.

V gene TRBV9 combines with J gene TRBJ1-6; 7 nucleotides match TRBD1. This CDR3 region has 15 residues. J gave up 9 bases and V 4 bases, and 10 bases lay outside the gene matches. Germline V gene data show CDR1 as SGDLS and CDR2 as YYNGEE. The CDR3 sequence is CASSLGTASSSPLHF. CDR3 bases: TGTGCCAGCAGCCTAGGGACAGCCTCTTCTTCACCCCTCCACTTT.

V usage is TRBV12-3 or TRBV12-4 and J usage is TRBJ1-2; 8 nucleotides line up with TRBD1. The V and J ends lost 6 bases and 8 bases, in that order; junction bases with no gene match: 8. The CDR3 extends over 13 amino acids. The CDR3 nucleotides are TGTGCCAGCAGACCGGGACAGGTTGACGGCTACACCTTC. Translating gives CASRPGQVDGYTF.

This clonotype turned up a few times. The V gene is TRBV24-1, the J gene TRBJ1-1, with 7 bases that match TRBD1. The length of the CDR3 is 14 residues. Germline loops: CDR1 KGHDR, CDR2 SFDVKD. V lost 9 bases to trimming and J lost 6 bases; unmatched junction nucleotides: 12. CDR3 loop: CATRTGENSAEAFF. CDR3 sequence (DNA): TGTGCCACCCGGACAGGTGAAAATTCCGCTGAAGCTTTCTTT.

V gene TRBV4-2 combines with J gene TRBJ2-5, with 12 bases matching TRBD2. The end of the DNA is better explained by TRBJ2-7, so the J call may be wrong. The CDR3 sequence is 16 residues long. Germline loops: CDR1 LGHNA, CDR2 YNFKEQ. The CDR3 DNA reads as TGTGCCAGCAGCCCACGGACTAGCGGGGTGAACTACGAGCAGTACTTC. Translation: CASSPRTSGVNYEQYF.

As regards this clonotype: A much larger clonotype is one base distant, so this may be a read error. The genes are TRBV4-3 and TRBJ2-1; 8 positions match TRBD2. Germline assignment: CDR1 LGHNA and CDR2 YSLEER. The CDR3 is 17 amino acids. CDR3 protein: CAGSQDPPSGYRNEQFF. The CDR3 nucleotides read TGCGCCGGCAGCCAAGATCCCCCTAGCGGGTATAGGAATGAGCAGTTCTTC.

At least ten counts were recorded for this clonotype. The chain is built from TRBV20-1 and TRBJ2-6; no definite D call. The CDR3 covers 14 residues. Germline values: CDR1 DFQATT, CDR2 SNEGSKA (reference sequence). Deletions cut 3 bases from V and 0 bases from J, with 6 bases between. Here the CDR3 reads CSARSVSGANVLTF. CDR3 coding DNA: TGCAGTGCTAGGTCCGTCTCTGGGGCCAACGTCCTGACTTTC.

This clonotype showed up many times. The CDR3 sequence: CSAREAGNQPQHF. CDR3 nucleotide sequence: TGCAGTGCTAGAGAGGCAGGAAATCAGCCCCAGCATTTT. The chain links TRBV20-1 to TRBJ1-5, with D uncertain. Germline CDR1 is DFQATT and CDR2 is SNEGSKA (reference sequence). V was clipped by 0 bases and J by 4 bases, with 7 bases between them. CDR3 length equals 13 residues.

This clonotype was counted a few times. The chain uses TRBV7-3 and TRBJ2-5, with 7 bases matching TRBD2. The J call could be wrong; TRBJ2-1 is a better fit for the DNA end. Germline loops: CDR1 SGHTA, CDR2 FQGTGA. The CDR3 covers 16 residues. The CDR3 DNA reads as TGTGCCAGCAGCTTAACGTGGGGCGGGAGTGGCGATGAGCAGTTCTTC. Its protein is CASSLTWGGSGDEQFF.

The genes are TRBV12-3 or TRBV12-4 and TRBJ1-4; D is unclear. V was pared by 7 bases and J by 4 bases, with 13 bases between. The CDR3 length is 14 residues. In DNA, the CDR3 is TGTGCCAGCAATACTGACGGGATTAATGAAAAACTGTTTTTT. It translates to CASNTDGINEKLFF.

This clonotype was seen a handful of times. The chain joins TRBV29-1 to TRBJ2-6, with D unclear. With 2 bases removed from V and 0 bases from J, the gap between germline ends came to 14 bases. From germline, CDR1 is SQVTM and CDR2 ANQGSEA. The CDR3 consists of 17 residues. CDR3 sequence: CSVEQTAGGSGANVLTF. The CDR3, as DNA: TGCAGCGTTGAACAGACGGCAGGTGGCTCTGGGGCCAACGTCCTGACTTTC.

This clonotype was observed a few times. The chain carries TRBV9 and TRBJ2-2; 14 bases fit TRBD2. The CDR3 is 19 residues long. V shed 4 bases, J shed 5 bases, and the junction held 13 bases outside the gene matches. The germline gives CDR1 SGDLS, CDR2 YYNGEE. The CDR3 is CASSTTSGRAWGKTGELFF. The DNA for the CDR3 is TGTGCCAGCAGCACGACTAGCGGGAGGGCCTGGGGGAAAACCGGGGAGCTGTTTTTT.

This chain connects TRBV24-1 to TRBJ2-1; 8 bases line up with TRBD1. The junction had 15 bases not matched to a gene; V was cut back by 3 bases and J by 9 bases. The length of the CDR3 is 17 residues. Germline V gene lookup returns CDR1 KGHDR and CDR2 SFDVKD. The CDR3 DNA reads TGTGCCACCAGTGATAAAGCCGGAGGCAGGGGGCTTAGTGAGCAGTTCTTC. The encoded protein is CATSDKAGGRGLSEQFF.